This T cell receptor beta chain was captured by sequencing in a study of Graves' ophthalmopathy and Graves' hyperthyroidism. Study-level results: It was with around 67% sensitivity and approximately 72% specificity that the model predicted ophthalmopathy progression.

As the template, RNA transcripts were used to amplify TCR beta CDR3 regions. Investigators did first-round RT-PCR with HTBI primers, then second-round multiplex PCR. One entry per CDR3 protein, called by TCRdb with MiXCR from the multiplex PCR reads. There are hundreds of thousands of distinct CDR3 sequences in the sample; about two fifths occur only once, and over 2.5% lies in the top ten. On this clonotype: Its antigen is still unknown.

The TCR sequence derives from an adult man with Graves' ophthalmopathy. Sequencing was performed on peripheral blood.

The CDR3 here is CSARDRGLEKLFF. In nucleotides, the CDR3 is TGCAGTGCTAGGGACAGGGGGTTGGAAAAACTGTTTTTT. The rearrangement joins TRBV20-1 to TRBJ1-4; TRBD1 matches 10 bases. The ends lost 3 bases at V and 8 bases at J; junction bases unmatched: 3. This CDR3 is built from 13 residues. Germline loops: CDR1 DFQATT, CDR2 SNEGSKA (reference sequence).